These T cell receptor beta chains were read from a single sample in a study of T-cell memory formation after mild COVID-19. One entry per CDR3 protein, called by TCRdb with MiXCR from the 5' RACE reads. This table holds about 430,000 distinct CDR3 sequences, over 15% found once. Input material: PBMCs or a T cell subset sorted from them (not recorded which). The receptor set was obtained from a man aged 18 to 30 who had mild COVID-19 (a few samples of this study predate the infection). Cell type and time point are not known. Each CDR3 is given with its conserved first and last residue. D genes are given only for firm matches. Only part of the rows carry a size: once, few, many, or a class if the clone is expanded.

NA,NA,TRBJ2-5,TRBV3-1,CASMGSQETQYF,TGTGCCAGCATGGGTTCCCAAGAGACCCAGTACTTC
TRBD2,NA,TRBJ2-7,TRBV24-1,CATSDRASGRSYEQYF,TGTGCCACCAGTGATAGGGCTAGCGGGAGATCCTACGAGCAGTACTTC
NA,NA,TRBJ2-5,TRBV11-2,CASSPPVLAMYQETQYF,TGTGCCAGCAGCCCCCCTGTTTTGGCGATGTACCAAGAGACCCAGTACTTC
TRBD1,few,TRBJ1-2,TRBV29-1,CSVEDPRTGSGYTF,TGCAGCGTTGAAGACCCGCGGACAGGGAGTGGCTACACCTTC
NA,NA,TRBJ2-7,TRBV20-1,CSASRGAKGEQYF,TGCAGTGCTAGCCGGGGGGCCAAGGGGGAGCAGTACTTC
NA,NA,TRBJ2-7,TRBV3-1,CASSRKTLGGSSYEQYF,TGTGCCAGCAGCCGTAAAACGTTAGGGGGTAGCTCCTACGAGCAGTACTTC
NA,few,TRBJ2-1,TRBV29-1,CSADGGDEQFF,TGCAGCGCCGACGGGGGCGATGAGCAGTTCTTC
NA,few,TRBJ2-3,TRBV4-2,CASSRQGSIPGPDTQYF,TGTGCCAGCAGCCGACAAGGCTCCATTCCCGGGCCAGATACGCAGTATTTT
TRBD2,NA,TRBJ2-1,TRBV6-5,CASSYAVAGGRREQFF,TGTGCCAGCAGTTACGCCGTCGCGGGGGGGCGTCGTGAGCAGTTCTTC
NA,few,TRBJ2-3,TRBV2,CASNPGATDTQYF,TGTGCCAGCAACCCGGGGGCCACAGATACGCAGTATTTT
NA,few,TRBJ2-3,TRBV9,CASSVEGSTDTQYF,TGTGCCAGCAGCGTAGAGGGAAGCACAGATACGCAGTATTTT
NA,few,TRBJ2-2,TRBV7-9,CASSPEGSVGELFF,TGTGCCAGCAGCCCGGAGGGTTCTGTGGGGGAGCTGTTTTTT
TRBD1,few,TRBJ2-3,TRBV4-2,CASSPYEGATDTQYF,TGTGCCAGCAGCCCCTACGAGGGGGCCACAGATACGCAGTATTTT
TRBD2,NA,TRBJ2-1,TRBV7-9,CASARGGAGEQFF,TGTGCCAGCGCTCGCGGGGGGGCAGGTGAGCAGTTCTTC
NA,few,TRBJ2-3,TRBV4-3,CASSHRVSATDTQYF,TGCGCCAGCAGCCATCGGGTCTCAGCCACAGATACGCAGTATTTT
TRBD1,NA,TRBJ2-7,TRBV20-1,CSASAGQGYEQYF,TGCAGTGCTAGTGCGGGACAGGGCTACGAGCAGTACTTC
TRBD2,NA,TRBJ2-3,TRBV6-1,CASSERPSGATDTQYF,TGTGCCAGCAGTGAACGGCCCAGCGGGGCCACAGATACGCAGTATTTT
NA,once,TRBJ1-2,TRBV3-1,CASSQEFRGREGYTF,TGTGCCAGCAGCCAAGAGTTCCGGGGGCGCGAGGGCTACACCTTC
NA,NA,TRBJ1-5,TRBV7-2,CASSLVSGGGEPKHF,TGTGCCAGCAGCTTAGTTTCCGGGGGCGGTGAGCCCAAGCATTTT
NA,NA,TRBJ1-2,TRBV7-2,CASSLALTGNYGYTF,TGTGCCAGCAGCTTAGCGCTAACGGGGAACTATGGCTACACCTTC
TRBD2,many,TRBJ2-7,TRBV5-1,CASSLAASGYEQYF,TGCGCCAGCAGCTTGGCCGCTAGCGGATACGAGCAGTACTTC
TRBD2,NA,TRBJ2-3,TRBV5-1,CASSTLAGGRILADTQYF,TGCGCCAGCAGCACCTTAGCGGGGGGGCGAATTCTCGCAGATACGCAGTATTTT
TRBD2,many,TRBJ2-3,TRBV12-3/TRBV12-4,CAIAGGQEDTQYF,TGTGCCATTGCGGGGGGGCAAGAAGATACGCAGTATTTT
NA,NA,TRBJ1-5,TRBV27,CASPNRVLDQPQHF,TGTGCCAGCCCCAACAGGGTCCTGGATCAGCCCCAGCATTTT
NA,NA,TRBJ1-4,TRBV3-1,CASSQTGGNEKLFF,TGTGCCAGCAGCCAGACAGGCGGGAATGAAAAACTGTTTTTT
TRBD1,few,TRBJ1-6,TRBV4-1,CASSQPRQGRRSPLHF,TGCGCCAGCAGCCAACCGCGACAGGGGAGGCGCTCACCCCTCCACTTT
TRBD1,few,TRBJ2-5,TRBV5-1,CASSLPGQKETQYF,TGCGCCAGCAGCTTACCGGGACAGAAAGAGACCCAGTACTTC
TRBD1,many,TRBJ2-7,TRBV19,CASSSLRRTGGPYEQYF,TGTGCCAGTAGTTCACTCCGCCGGACAGGGGGTCCCTACGAGCAGTACTTC
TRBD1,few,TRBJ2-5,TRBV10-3,CAIRHDRAETQYF,TGTGCCATCAGACACGACAGGGCTGAGACCCAGTACTTC
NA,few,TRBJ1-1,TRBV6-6,CASSYLAGSAFF,TGTGCCAGCAGTTACCTGGCAGGGTCGGCTTTCTTT
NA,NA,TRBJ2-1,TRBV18,CASSPSKYNEQFF,TGTGCCAGCTCACCAAGCAAGTACAATGAGCAGTTCTTC
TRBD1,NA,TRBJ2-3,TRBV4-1,CASSPASGTGGDTQYF,TGCGCCAGCAGCCCAGCGTCCGGGACAGGGGGAGATACGCAGTATTTT
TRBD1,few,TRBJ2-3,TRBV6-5,CASSYSGQGVDTQYF,TGTGCCAGCAGTTACTCTGGACAGGGGGTTGATACGCAGTATTTT
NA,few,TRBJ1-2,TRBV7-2,CASREQAGLGYTF,TGTGCCAGCAGAGAACAGGCAGGGCTTGGCTACACCTTC
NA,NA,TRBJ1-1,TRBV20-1,CSARAGAGTEAFF,TGCAGTGCCCGGGCAGGGGCAGGGACTGAAGCTTTCTTT
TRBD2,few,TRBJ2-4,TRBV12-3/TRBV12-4,CASSPRTSGGAKNIQYF,TGTGCCAGCAGTCCCCGGACTAGCGGGGGGGCCAAAAACATTCAGTACTTC
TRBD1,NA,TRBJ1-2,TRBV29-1,CSVVDRANYGYTF,TGCAGCGTTGTTGACAGGGCTAACTATGGCTACACCTTC
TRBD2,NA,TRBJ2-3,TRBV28,CASSRGGAATQYF,TGTGCCAGCAGCCGCGGGGGGGCCGCTACGCAGTATTTT
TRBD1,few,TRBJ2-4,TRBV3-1,CASSRGTGGLGIQYF,TGTGCCAGCAGCCGGGGGACAGGGGGCCTGGGCATTCAGTACTTC
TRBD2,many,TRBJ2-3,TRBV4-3,CASSPVSGTSGVRGTDTQYF,TGCGCCAGCAGCCCCGTTTCGGGAACTAGCGGGGTTAGGGGCACAGATACGCAGTATTTT
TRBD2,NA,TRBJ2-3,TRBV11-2,CASSLDGLAGGKGTDTQYF,TGTGCCAGCAGCCTAGATGGACTAGCGGGGGGGAAGGGCACAGATACGCAGTATTTT
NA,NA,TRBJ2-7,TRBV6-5,CASSRVVGSYEQYF,TGTGCCAGCAGCAGGGTTGTCGGTTCCTACGAGCAGTACTTC
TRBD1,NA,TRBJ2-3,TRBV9,CASSGTGNTDTQYF,TGTGCCAGCAGCGGGACAGGGAACACAGATACGCAGTATTTT
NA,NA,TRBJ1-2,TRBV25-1,CASSAPREDYGYTF,TGTGCCAGCAGTGCCCCCAGGGAGGACTATGGCTACACCTTC
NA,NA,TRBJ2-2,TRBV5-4,CASSSNWGADTGELFF,TGTGCCAGCAGCTCTAACTGGGGCGCCGACACCGGGGAGCTGTTTTTT
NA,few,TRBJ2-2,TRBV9,CASSVFKRTNTGELFF,TGTGCCAGCAGCGTATTTAAGCGTACGAACACCGGGGAGCTGTTTTTT
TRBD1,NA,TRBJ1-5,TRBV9,CASTLTIPGQGGNQPQHF,TGTGCCAGCACCTTAACCATACCGGGACAGGGGGGGAATCAGCCCCAGCATTTT
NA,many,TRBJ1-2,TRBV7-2,CASSLRGYGYTF,TGTGCCAGCAGCTTGAGGGGGTATGGCTACACCTTC
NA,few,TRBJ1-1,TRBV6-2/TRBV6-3,CATEGTLEAEAFF,TGTGCCACCGAAGGAACCCTAGAGGCTGAAGCTTTCTTT
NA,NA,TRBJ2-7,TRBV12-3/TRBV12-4,CASSISRDRSYEQYF,TGTGCCAGCAGTATATCGCGGGACAGATCCTACGAGCAGTACTTC
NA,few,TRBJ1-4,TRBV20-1,CSARDPIEKLFF,TGCAGTGCCCGGGACCCTATAGAAAAACTGTTTTTT
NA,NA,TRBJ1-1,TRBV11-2,CASSLVPDSEAFF,TGTGCCAGCAGCTTAGTCCCCGACAGTGAAGCTTTCTTT
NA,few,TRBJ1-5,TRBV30,CAWRRTDNQPQHF,TGTGCCTGGAGAAGGACAGACAATCAGCCCCAGCATTTT
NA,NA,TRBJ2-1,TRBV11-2,CASSENGGGGFYEQFF,TGTGCCAGCAGCGAAAATGGGGGCGGGGGTTTCTATGAGCAGTTCTTC
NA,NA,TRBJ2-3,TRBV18,CASMAGGTDTQYF,TGTGCCAGCATGGCAGGTGGCACAGATACGCAGTATTTT